The next 9 T cell receptor beta chains were all read from a single sample in a study of human T cells and chemical hapten exposure. Via MiXCR, TCRdb re-called the RACE reads, giving one row per CDR3 protein. The table includes just under 350,000 distinct CDR3 sequences, under 9% detected once. Noted time point: patch test 1, 2 weeks after DPC sensitization. Noted treatment: therapeutic diphenylcyclopropenone sensitization with weekly scalp DPC. The specimen comprised whole blood, sampled in connection with sensitization to the hapten diphenylcyclopropenone (DPC). All receptors derive from a woman between 18 and 30 years old with alopecia areata. Some clones in this sample may be carry-over from other donors' samples.

This clonotype showed up just once. This chain links TRBV18 with TRBJ2-3, with D perhaps matching TRBD1 (6 bases). The V end was cut by 3 bases, the J end by 3 bases, with 10 bases between. The germline gives CDR1 KGHSH, CDR2 LQKENI. This CDR3 comprises 14 residues. CDR3 protein: CASSPYRDTDTQYF. The CDR3 nucleotides read TGTGCCAGCTCACCCTACAGGGATACAGATACGCAGTATTTT.

This clonotype was observed many times. J is TRBJ2-2 and V is TRBV6-6, with D unclear. CDR1 is MNHNY, CDR2 SVGAGI, per germline (reference sequence). This CDR3 is 15 amino acids long. Trimming pared 4 bases from V and 7 bases from J, leaving 16 bases between. The CDR3 bases are TGTGCCAGCAGTTTCCCTGCAGGTGTGGTCGGGGAGCTGTTTTTT. This gives the protein CASSFPAGVVGELFF.

In its sample, this clonotype was seen many times. This chain uses TRBV9 with TRBJ2-3; 9 nucleotides line up with TRBD1. This CDR3 region has 17 residues. Germline CDR1 and CDR2: SGDLS and YYNGEE. Losses at the gene ends were 4 bases for V and 2 bases for J; bases not matched to a gene: 11. CDR3 DNA sequence: TGTGCCAGCAGCACATCCGGGACAGGGAGTTTCACAGATACGCAGTATTTT. Its translation is CASSTSGTGSFTDTQYF.

This clonotype was detected only a few times. The gene calls are TRBV4-2 and TRBJ2-7; 10 nucleotides line up with TRBD2. Losses at the gene ends were 1 base for V and 9 bases for J; bases not matched to a gene: 6. This CDR3 is built from 14 residues. Germline lookup yields CDR1 LGHNA and CDR2 YNFKEQ. CDR3 DNA: TGTGCCAGCAGCCAAGCTAGCGGGGGTGCGAGGCAGTACTTC. It translates to CASSQASGGARQYF.

This clonotype was counted only a few times. The chain has TRBV6-6 and TRBJ2-1; 7 bases are shared with TRBD2. Germline-derived CDR1 and CDR2 are MNHNY and SVGAGI (reference sequence). The CDR3 covers 14 residues. Germline trimming cut 1 base from V and 5 bases from J; bases unmatched to any gene: 2. CDR3 region: CASSYYAGDNEQFF. The CDR3, as DNA: TGTGCCAGCAGTTACTACGCGGGGGACAATGAGCAGTTCTTC.

This clonotype was picked up a small number of times. The chain recombines TRBV7-8 with TRBJ1-6, with D uncertain. The ends were cut back, 1 base at V and 0 bases at J, with 10 bases in the middle. Germline assignment: CDR1 SGHVS and CDR2 FQNEAQ. The CDR3 is 17 residues long. In nucleotides, the CDR3 is TGTGCCAGCAGCTTAGGAGGCAGGAGCTCCTATAATTCACCCCTCCACTTT. This gives the protein CASSLGGRSSYNSPLHF.

This clonotype was counted ten times or more. The CDR3 protein is CASRAGTGTDTQYF. CDR3 nucleotide sequence: TGTGCCAGCAGAGCCGGGACAGGCACAGATACGCAGTATTTT. The chain has TRBV6-5 and TRBJ2-3, with 7 bases matching TRBD1. Germline V gene data show CDR1 as MNHEY and CDR2 as SVGAGI. This CDR3 is built from 14 residues. Trimming cost V 6 bases and J 1 base; bases outside gene matches: 4.

This chain connects TRBV11-2 to TRBJ2-3; D is perhaps TRBD1 (5 bases). Germline assignment: CDR1 SGHAT and CDR2 FQNNGV. The CDR3 sequence is 14 residues long. Trimming took off 4 bases at V and 0 bases at J, with 8 bases between the two ends. For the CDR3, the DNA is TGTGCCAGCAGCTCGGACATGAGCACAGATACGCAGTATTTT. It encodes CASSSDMSTDTQYF.

This clonotype was recorded at least ten times. J is TRBJ1-2 and V is TRBV29-1; D ambiguous. V dropped 4 bases and J dropped 2 bases, with 5 bases sitting between them. This CDR3 has 11 residues. The V gene's germline CDR1 is SQVTM and CDR2 ANQGSEA. In DNA form, the CDR3 reads TGCAGCGTTGTCTGGAACTATGGCTACACCTTC. This sequence encodes CSVVWNYGYTF. The whole variable domain, filled in from reference TRBV29-1 and TRBJ1-2, reads SAVISQKPSRDICQRGTSLTIQCQVDSQVTMMFWYRQQPGQSLTLIATANQGSEATYESGFVIDKFPISRPNLTFSTLTVSNMSPEDSSIYLCSVVWNYGYTFGSGTRLTVV.